This T cell receptor (beta chain) was profiled in a study of blood T cell repertoires in COVID-19. Study at large: Donors in the United States, Italy and Spain gave samples during acute or convalescent COVID-19. T cells, B-cell-depleted T cells, or PBMCs supplied cDNA or gDNA.

V gave up 2 bases and J gave up 0 bases, with 9 bases separating them. CDR3 length equals 15 residues. Germline values: CDR1 SGHTS, CDR2 YDEGEE. TCRdb's table, derived via immunoSEQ multiplex PCR, lists solely in-frame clones and lacks some. The sample yields some 270,000 clones, around 89% seen once. The sequencing input was peripheral blood. The sequence was collected from a young man with acute or convalescent COVID-19. The chain is built from TRBV5-8 and TRBJ1-5; D remains unclear. In nucleotides, the CDR3 is TGTGCCAGCAGCTTTGGCCGTTATAGCAATCAGCCCCAGCATTTT. This sequence encodes CASSFGRYSNQPQHF.